Detailed here is one T cell receptor beta chain. Its recognized antigen is unknown. No clone much larger than this one lies a single base away; base qualities are absent. The data stem from a study of cytomegalovirus exposure and HLA in healthy donors (dated by TCRdb to 2015 to 2018). A note on the overall study: According to an earlier analysis of 550 to 750 of the donors, some 180 million T cells yielded 100 million or so unique TCR beta sequences and 276 Gb of sequence data. Genome-wide SNP genotypes for about 65% of the roughly 700 donors were used in a later genetic analysis, which treated that subset as a discovery cohort. In an earlier analysis of 587 of the donors, high-throughput TCR beta sequencing was used to judge whether each TCR beta V gene segment behaved as functional or pseudogenic. Donor age, sex, ethnicity and CMV serostatus were collected together with the repertoire data. Because of strong linkage in the cohort, roughly five DR-DQ haplotypes were treated as single units for association and clustering. About 330 gigabases of sequencing data and around 85 million unique TCR sequences made up an early release that covered approximately 620 HLA-typed donors. In addition to the first cohort of approximately 670 subjects, a separate validation cohort of approximately 120 different subjects was used. Among a few hundred genotyped donors of the cohort, an average of 235,054 unique TCR beta nucleotide sequences were sequenced per donor, 15% to 20% of them non-productive. Of the roughly 400 genotyped donors, less than 90% were placed in the genetic ancestry cluster associated with self-reported Caucasian donors. HLA typing included class I and class II loci at four-digit resolution. To predict cytomegalovirus infection status, the study brought together high-throughput TCR immunosequencing, statistical association of individual TCRs with disease status, and machine learning. The T cell repertoires of 666 subjects were profiled by immunosequencing and related to cytomegalovirus serostatus. Every discovery cohort repertoire had been produced on one sequencing platform. Typing coverage differed by locus: A, B, C, DRB1 and DQB1 were typed in about 620-640 donors, DQA1 in around 500, DPA1 in around 610, and DPB1 in about 450. To study patterns of TCR occurrence, a later analysis re-analyzed previously published TCR beta repertoires from just over 650 donors and added high-resolution HLA genotyping. The study aimed to test whether signatures of past pathogen exposure could be identified by cataloging public T cell receptors. The later analysis used no new phenotypic data to find candidate immune exposures, relying instead on TCR beta sequences and their occurrence across donors.

Ends trimmed: V by 1 base, J by 7 bases; bases unmatched to a gene: 10. The germline V gene encodes CDR1 SGHVS and CDR2 FNYEAQ. Spanning cysteine to phenylalanine, the CDR3 consists of 17 amino acids. CDR3 DNA is the only sequence kept; it has 51 bases, read in frame from the first base. Libraries were prepared through the immunoSEQ multiplex PCR assay. For the multiplex PCR, a mixture combining 60 forward primers for TCR Vbeta segments and 13 reverse primers for TCR Jbeta segments was used. Amplification of the CDR3 region of rearranged TCR beta genes was performed with a multiplex PCR assay on genomic DNA. The Illumina HiSeq System was used to sequence the amplified TCR beta libraries as 87-base-pair reads. Per the original workflow: In a later analysis, tens of millions of unique TCR beta chains were counted across the roughly 700 repertoires, and about 10 million of these chains were shared by at least two donors. A nearest-neighbor algorithm error-corrected the raw reads and collapsed the reads into unique sequences, merging closely related sequences to remove PCR and sequencing errors. Alignment of CDR3 sequences to IMGT reference sequences was used to assign V, D and J gene segments. For a sequence to be retained, a match of at least six nucleotides to both a V gene segment and a J gene segment was required. A rearrangement was called productive if the CDR3 had no stop codons and remained in frame with V and J, and every other rearrangement was called non-productive. Following IMGT convention, CDR3 was defined as the stretch from the second conserved V-encoded cysteine to the conserved J-encoded phenylalanine. In an earlier analysis of some 550 of the donors, sequences lacking an unambiguous match to a single V gene segment were excluded. An earlier analysis of 550 to 650 of the donors classified V segments as functional when productive rearrangements were above 56.7% and as segregating when the standard deviation between donors was above 5%. A statistical classification framework was built to diagnose cytomegalovirus status from the catalog of TCR beta chain sequences. V and J gene assignment, in a later analysis, came from comparing TCR nucleotide sequences with IMGT/GENE-DB human TR gene sequences. The TCRdist pipeline was used in a later analysis to assign CDR3 sequences and most-parsimonious VDJ recombination scenarios. A later analysis defined each TCR beta chain by its CDR3 amino acid sequence plus V-gene family, and excluded reads lacking a unique V-gene family. A later analysis removed 550 to 700 highly shared, low-generation-probability nucleotide sequences to deal with suspected cross-contamination and a sequencing artifact. In a later analysis, a clonal expansion index was calculated for each public chain from normalized within-repertoire ranks of inferred template counts. Generation probabilities in a later analysis came from a VDJ recombination model fitted to out-of-frame rearrangements, and those results were checked against IGoR. In a later analysis, TCR-TCR, TCR-HLA and TCR-CMV co-occurrence was scored with hypergeometric tests, and a repertoire-size bias correction was applied to TCR pairs. To estimate false discovery rates, a later analysis permuted the HLA or CMV assignments 20 times. In a later analysis, co-occurring TCRs were grouped using DBSCAN, with TCRdist sequence similarity added in when clustering inside HLA-allele-positive subsets. Repertoires with fewer than 30,000 or more than 120,000 public chains, plus five repertoires with anomalous nucleotide sharing, were excluded from co-occurrence clustering. Here the immuneACCESS table is served through TCRdb, limited to in-frame sequences with V and J called. Missing clones are a known gap in these copies; in checked studies unresolved V genes cover under half, and the rest lacks a known reason. For V, J and clone size, that table is used; D and trimming come from the DNA. The sample records 140,000 or so clones, 88% of which are singletons. In total, the top ten clones hold around 0.54% of the sample.

In total, just over 650 healthy bone marrow donors made up the cohort. Cohort members were all nominally healthy when sampled, although unrecorded immune exposures were likely present. The donor was CMV seronegative and belonged to the group of 380 or so seronegative cohort members. A peripheral blood sample was collected from each donor, and TCR beta sequencing was performed on peripheral blood mononuclear cells. The Qiagen DNeasy Blood Extraction Kit was used to extract genomic DNA from the blood cell samples. What the authors observed across the whole study: Some IMGT-functional V segments, including TRBV6-2 and TRBV6-3, could not be told apart with the 87-base-pair reads, so those segments were excluded. In a later analysis, HLA-associated TCR beta chains showed more clonal expansion and lower generation probabilities than non-associated chains that were equally common. According to the authors, the approach could potentially be generalized to other disease states and immunological phenotypes. Across donors, most TCR sequences were observed very rarely, whereas some public TCRs were present in many individuals. Correlated functional status among segregating V segments might be attributable to linkage disequilibrium, but an unknown experimental factor could not be ruled out. In a later analysis, the rate of TCR association differed among HLA loci, with DRB1 alleles having the most associated TCRs and HLA-C alleles having the fewest. A later genetic analysis associated a missense DCLRE1C variant with V-gene and J-gene trimming of TCR beta chains, and an independent cohort replicated the association. According to a later analysis, most CMV-associated TCR beta chains appeared to be HLA-restricted, and the HLA associations seemed to be driven largely by CMV exposure. The earlier analysis of almost 600 of the donors excluded roughly 17 rarely observed V segments, including chromosome 9 orphons, because counts were too low. For the cohort, immune exposure information was limited to CMV serostatus. A later analysis associated around 16,000 TCR beta sequences with specific HLA alleles at a false discovery rate of 0.05. In a later analysis, several top co-occurrence clusters were reported to appear linked to parvovirus B19, influenza, CMV and Epstein-Barr virus. Sequencing depth was assumed to be roughly uniform across donors in the presence/absence analyses, though that assumption may not hold. The classifier was reported to diagnose cytomegalovirus status with high specificity and sensitivity in both the original cohort and the validation cohort. HLA typing was unavailable for some donors at each locus, so association tests used only the typed subset. An earlier analysis of some 590 of the donors showed that most TCR beta V segments appeared in productive rearrangements either about 87% or about 30% of the time, which broadly matched IMGT annotations. A further reported finding was that TCR beta sequences accurately predicted the HLA-A and HLA-B alleles for most subjects in the first cohort. The cohort was sequenced for TCR beta chains only, and without alpha or paired-chain data the features that could be detected were limited. According to a later genetic analysis, donors in an Asian-associated ancestry cluster had fewer N-insertions in productive TCRs than the approximately 700-donor mean. In the study, approximately 160 TCR beta chains were listed as associated with cytomegalovirus. A cluster of highly shared sequence variants was judged likely to be a technical artifact of the sequencing pipeline. In vitro tests confirmed that three of the cytomegalovirus-associated TCR beta chains recognize cytomegalovirus antigens. Assigning TCR associations to individual alleles was difficult when HLA alleles, especially DR and DQ, strongly co-occurred.

Source material: PBMCs. The origin of this receptor is a middle-aged woman in good health and CMV-seronegative. The sequence links TRBV7-6 to TRBJ2-7; 13 junctional bases match TRBD2. The base sequence is TGTGCCAGCAGCTTAGGACCACTAGCGGGAGGGCCCCAGGAGCAGTACTTC. Translated, it gives CASSLGPLAGGPQEQYF.